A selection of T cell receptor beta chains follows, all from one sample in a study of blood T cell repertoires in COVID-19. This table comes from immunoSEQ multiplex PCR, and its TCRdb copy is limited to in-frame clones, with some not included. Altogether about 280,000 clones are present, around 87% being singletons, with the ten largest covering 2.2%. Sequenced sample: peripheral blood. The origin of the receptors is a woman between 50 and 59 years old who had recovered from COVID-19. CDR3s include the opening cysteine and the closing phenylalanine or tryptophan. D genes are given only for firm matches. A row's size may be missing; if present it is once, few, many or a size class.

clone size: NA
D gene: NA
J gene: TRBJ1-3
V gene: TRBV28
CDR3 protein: CASRGASVGTIYF
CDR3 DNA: TGTGCCAGCAGGGGGGCCAGCGTGGGCACCATATATTTT

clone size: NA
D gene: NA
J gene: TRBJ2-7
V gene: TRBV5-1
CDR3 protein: CASSLSRGAAGEQYF
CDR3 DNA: TGCGCCAGCAGCTTGAGCCGGGGGGCCGCCGGGGAGCAGTACTTC

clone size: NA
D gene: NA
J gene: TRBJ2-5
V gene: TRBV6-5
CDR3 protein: CASSYSIAETQYF
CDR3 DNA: TGTGCCAGCAGTTACTCAATTGCGGAGACCCAGTACTTC

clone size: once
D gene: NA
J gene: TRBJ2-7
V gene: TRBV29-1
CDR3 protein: CSVDGPGGYEQYF
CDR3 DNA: TGCAGCGTTGATGGGCCAGGGGGGTACGAGCAGTACTTC

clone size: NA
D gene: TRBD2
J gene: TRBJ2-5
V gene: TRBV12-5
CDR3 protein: CASAPRGGLYQETQYF
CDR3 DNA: TGTGCTAGTGCCCCCCGGGGGGGGCTGTACCAAGAGACCCAGTACTTC

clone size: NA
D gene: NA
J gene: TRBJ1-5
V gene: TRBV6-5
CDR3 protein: CASSGGTNVQPQHF
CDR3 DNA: TGTGCCAGCTCTGGGGGGACGAACGTTCAGCCCCAGCATTTT

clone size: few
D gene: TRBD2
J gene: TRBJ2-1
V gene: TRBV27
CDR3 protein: CASSFHVLAGGSNEQFF
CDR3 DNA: TGTGCCAGCAGTTTCCACGTACTAGCGGGAGGCAGCAATGAGCAGTTCTTC

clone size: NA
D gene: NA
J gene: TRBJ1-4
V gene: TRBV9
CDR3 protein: CASSPSGGAGEKLFF
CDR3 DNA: TGTGCCAGCAGCCCCTCGGGGGGGGCTGGGGAAAAACTGTTTTTT

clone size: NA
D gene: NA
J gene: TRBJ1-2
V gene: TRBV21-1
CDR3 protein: CASSKGGAYGYTF
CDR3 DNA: TGTGCCAGCAGCAAAGGTGGGGCCTATGGCTACACCTTC

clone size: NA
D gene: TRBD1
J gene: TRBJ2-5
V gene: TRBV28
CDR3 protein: CASSRQGVTETQYF
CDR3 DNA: TGTGCCAGCAGTCGACAGGGCGTCACGGAGACCCAGTACTTC

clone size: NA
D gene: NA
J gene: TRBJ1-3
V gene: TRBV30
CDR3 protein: CAWSETYSGNTIYF
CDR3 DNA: TGTGCCTGGAGTGAGACATACTCTGGAAACACCATATATTTT

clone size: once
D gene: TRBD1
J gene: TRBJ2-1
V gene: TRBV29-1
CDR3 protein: CSVEWTGGYNEQFF
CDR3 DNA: TGCAGCGTTGAATGGACAGGGGGCTACAATGAGCAGTTCTTC

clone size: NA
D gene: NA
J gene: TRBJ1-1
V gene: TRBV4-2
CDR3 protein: CASSQDRGMNTEAFF
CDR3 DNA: TGTGCCAGCAGCCAAGATCGGGGGATGAACACTGAAGCTTTCTTT

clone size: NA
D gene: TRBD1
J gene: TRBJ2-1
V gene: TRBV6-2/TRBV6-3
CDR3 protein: CASSYSIRTGEYEQFF
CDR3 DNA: TGTGCCAGCAGTTACTCAATCAGGACAGGGGAATATGAGCAGTTCTTC

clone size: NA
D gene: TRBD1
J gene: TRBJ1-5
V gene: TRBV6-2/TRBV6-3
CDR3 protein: CASSAVTGWDQPQHF
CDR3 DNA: TGTGCCAGCAGTGCGGTGACAGGGTGGGATCAGCCCCAGCATTTT

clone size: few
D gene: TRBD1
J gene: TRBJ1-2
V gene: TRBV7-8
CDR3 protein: CASSSSPQGDYGYTF
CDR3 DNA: TGTGCCAGCAGCTCCTCCCCTCAGGGGGACTATGGCTACACCTTC

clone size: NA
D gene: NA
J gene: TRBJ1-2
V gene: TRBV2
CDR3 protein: CASSEMGGAPPF
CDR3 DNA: TGTGCCAGCAGTGAAATGGGTGGGGCTCCACCCTTC

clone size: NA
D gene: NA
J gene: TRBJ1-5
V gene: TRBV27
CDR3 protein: CASSVGHPNQPQHF
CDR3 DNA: TGTGCCAGCAGCGTAGGACACCCAAATCAGCCCCAGCATTTT

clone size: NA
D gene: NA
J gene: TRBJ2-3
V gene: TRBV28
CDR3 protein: CASRTERGTDTQYF
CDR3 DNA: TGTGCCAGCAGAACGGAGCGCGGGACAGATACGCAGTATTTT

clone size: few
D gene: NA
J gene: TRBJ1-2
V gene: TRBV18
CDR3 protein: CASSPGWGESADGYTF
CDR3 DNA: TGTGCCAGCTCACCAGGCTGGGGGGAATCGGCGGATGGCTACACCTTC

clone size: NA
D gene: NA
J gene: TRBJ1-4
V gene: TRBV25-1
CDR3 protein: CASSEDGEDEKLFF
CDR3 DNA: TGTGCCAGCAGTGAAGACGGGGAAGATGAAAAACTGTTTTTT

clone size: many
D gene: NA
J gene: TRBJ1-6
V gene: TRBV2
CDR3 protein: CASSEALQGESPLHF
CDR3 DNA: TGTGCCAGCAGTGAAGCTCTACAGGGAGAATCACCCCTCCACTTT

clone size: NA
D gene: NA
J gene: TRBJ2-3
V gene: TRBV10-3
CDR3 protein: CAISDSRGGDTQYF
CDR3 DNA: TGTGCCATCAGTGATTCTAGGGGTGGAGATACGCAGTATTTT

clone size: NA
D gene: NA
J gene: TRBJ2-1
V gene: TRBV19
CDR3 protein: CASSLWGDVNEQFF
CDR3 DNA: TGTGCCAGTAGTCTATGGGGGGACGTCAATGAGCAGTTCTTC

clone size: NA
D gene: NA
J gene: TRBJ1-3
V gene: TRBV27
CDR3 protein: CASSRPWWQGRNTIYF
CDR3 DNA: TGTGCCAGCAGTCGCCCCTGGTGGCAGGGCCGAAACACCATATATTTT

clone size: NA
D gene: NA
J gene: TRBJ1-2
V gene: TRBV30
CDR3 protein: CAGIGGRRGYTF
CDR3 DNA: TGTGCCGGAATCGGAGGACGTCGCGGCTACACCTTC

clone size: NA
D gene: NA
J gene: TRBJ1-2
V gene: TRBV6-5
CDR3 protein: CASSYSGGNYGYTF
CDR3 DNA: TGTGCCAGCAGTTACTCAGGCGGAAACTATGGCTACACCTTC

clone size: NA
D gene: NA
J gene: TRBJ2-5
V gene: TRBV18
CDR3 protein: CASSRHRVRGTQYF
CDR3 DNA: TGTGCCAGCTCACGACACAGGGTCCGGGGGACCCAGTACTTC

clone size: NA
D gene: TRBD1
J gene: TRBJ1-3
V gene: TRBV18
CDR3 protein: CASSPPKGANGNTIYF
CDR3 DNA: TGTGCCAGCTCACCACCGAAGGGGGCGAATGGAAACACCATATATTTT

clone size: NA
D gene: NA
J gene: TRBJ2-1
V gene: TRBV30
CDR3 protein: CAWSGDRGSYNEQFF
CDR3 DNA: TGTGCCTGGAGTGGAGACAGAGGCTCCTACAATGAGCAGTTCTTC

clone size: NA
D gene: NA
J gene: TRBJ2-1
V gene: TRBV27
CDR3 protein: CASSFLPGTRFYNEQFF
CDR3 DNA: TGTGCCAGCAGTTTCCTCCCCGGGACACGATTTTACAATGAGCAGTTCTTC

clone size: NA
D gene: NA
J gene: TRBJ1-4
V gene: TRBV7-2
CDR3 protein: CASSQGAFNEKLFF
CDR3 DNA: TGTGCCAGCAGCCAAGGAGCATTTAATGAAAAACTGTTTTTT

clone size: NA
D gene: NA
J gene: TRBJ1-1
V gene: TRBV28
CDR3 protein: CASSTTGNTEAFF
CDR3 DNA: TGTGCCAGCAGTACAACAGGGAACACTGAAGCTTTCTTT

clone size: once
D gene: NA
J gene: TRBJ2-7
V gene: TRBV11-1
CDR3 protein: CASSLEGGSYEQYF
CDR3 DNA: TGTGCCAGCAGCTTAGAAGGGGGTTCCTACGAGCAGTACTTC

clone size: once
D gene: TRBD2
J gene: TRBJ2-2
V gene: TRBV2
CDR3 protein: CASSGTSGGNTGELFF
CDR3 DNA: TGTGCCAGCAGCGGGACTAGCGGGGGGAACACCGGGGAGCTGTTTTTT

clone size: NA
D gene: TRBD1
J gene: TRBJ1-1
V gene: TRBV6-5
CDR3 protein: CASSYDRVRTEAFF
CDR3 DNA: TGTGCCAGCAGTTACGACAGGGTAAGAACTGAAGCTTTCTTT

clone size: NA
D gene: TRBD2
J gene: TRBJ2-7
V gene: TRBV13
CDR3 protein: CASSLDLGGSNEQYF
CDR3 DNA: TGTGCCAGCAGCTTAGACCTCGGCGGGAGTAACGAGCAGTACTTC

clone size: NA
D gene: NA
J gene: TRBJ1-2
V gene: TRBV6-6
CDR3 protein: CATEGGYDGYTF
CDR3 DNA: TGTGCCACCGAAGGAGGGTACGATGGCTACACCTTC

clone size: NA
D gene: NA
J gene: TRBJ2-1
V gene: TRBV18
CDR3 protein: CASSPPGRSSYNEQFF
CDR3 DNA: TGTGCCAGCTCACCACCGGGTCGGAGCTCCTACAATGAGCAGTTCTTC

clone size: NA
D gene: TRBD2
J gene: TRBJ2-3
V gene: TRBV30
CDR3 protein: CAWKLPGTTTDTQYF
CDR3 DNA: TGTGCCTGGAAACTCCCCGGGACTACCACAGATACGCAGTATTTT

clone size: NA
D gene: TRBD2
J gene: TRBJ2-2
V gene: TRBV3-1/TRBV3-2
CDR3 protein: CASSQDRGWTSGRNAGELFF
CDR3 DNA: TGTGCCAGCAGCCAAGATAGGGGGTGGACTAGCGGGAGAAACGCCGGGGAGCTGTTTTTT